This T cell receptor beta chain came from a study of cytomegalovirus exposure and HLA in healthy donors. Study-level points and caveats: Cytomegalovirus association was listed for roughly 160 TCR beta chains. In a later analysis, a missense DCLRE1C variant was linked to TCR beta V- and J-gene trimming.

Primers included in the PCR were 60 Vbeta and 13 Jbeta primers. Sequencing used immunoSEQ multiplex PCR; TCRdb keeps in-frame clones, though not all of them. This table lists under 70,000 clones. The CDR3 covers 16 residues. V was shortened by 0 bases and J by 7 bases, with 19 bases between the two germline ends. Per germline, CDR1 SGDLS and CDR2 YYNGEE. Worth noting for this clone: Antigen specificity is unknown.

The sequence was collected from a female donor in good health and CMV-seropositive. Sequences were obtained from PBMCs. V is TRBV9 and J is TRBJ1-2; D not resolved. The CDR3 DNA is TGTGCCAGCAGCGTAGGCCCCGGAGGGTATGAACCTGGCTACACCTTC. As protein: CASSVGPGGYEPGYTF.